This entry describes one T cell receptor beta chain. What it binds is unknown. This sample stems from a study of T cells in Graves' hyperthyroidism and ophthalmopathy. General observations from the study: Blood also contained most expanded thyroid clonotypes above 0.001.

This CDR3 is built from 16 residues. Trimming removed 6 bases from V and 0 bases from J; junction bases left unmatched: 8. A NOSPECS grade of at least 4, a Clinical Activity Score of at least 3 and duration under 3 months were recorded in ophthalmopathy patients. Regions amplified from RNA transcripts were the TCR beta CDR3 regions. Initially, a first-round RT-PCR of the TCR CDR3 employed the HTBI primer set. One entry per CDR3 protein results from TCRdb running MiXCR on the multiplex PCR reads. The sample contains approximately 520,000 distinct CDR3 sequences, less than 25% of which appear only once.

The clonotype comes from a woman in her twenties or thirties with Graves' ophthalmopathy. The material sequenced was blood. V is TRBV12-3 or TRBV12-4 and J is TRBJ1-3; 7 nucleotides align to TRBD1. CDR3 DNA sequence: TGTGCCAGCAGCTCCGAACAGGGGAGCTCTGGAAACACCATATATTTT. It specifies CASSSEQGSSGNTIYF.